Sequencing of this T cell receptor beta chain was carried out in a study of T-cell reconstitution after alpha-beta-depleted transplantation in children. The ends were cut back, 2 bases at V and 7 bases at J, with 6 bases in the middle. From germline, CDR1 is MGHDK and CDR2 SYGVNS. The CDR3 is 12 residues long. Study findings and constraints: Surviving recipient T cells and thymic progenitors accounted for the high day-60 TCRbeta diversity observed in some patients.

Unique molecular identifiers were incorporated during preparation of the TCRbeta library. Each CDR3 protein gets one entry after TCRdb re-called the PCR reads with MiXCR. Of 200,000 to 300,000 distinct CDR3 sequences listed, roughly 25% are singletons. Note on this clonotype: Antigen: not known.

V gene TRBV25-1 combines with J gene TRBJ2-1; TRBD1 is a possible D gene (5 bases). The material was PBMCs, obtained before TCRalphabeta/CD19-depleted stem cell transplant. This TCR came from a girl aged 2 to 10 with Fanconi anemia, due to receive a stem cell transplant. The CDR3 region has the DNA TGTGCCAGCAGTGAACAGGGAAATGAGCAGTTCTTC. This translates into CASSEQGNEQFF. Together with reference TRBV25-1 and TRBJ2-1, the CDR3 gives the full variable domain: EADIYQTPRYLVIGTGKKITLECSQTMGHDKMYWYQQDPGMELHLIHYSYGVNSTEKGDLSSESTVSRIRTEHFPLTLESARPSHTSQYLCASSEQGNEQFFGPGTRLTVL.